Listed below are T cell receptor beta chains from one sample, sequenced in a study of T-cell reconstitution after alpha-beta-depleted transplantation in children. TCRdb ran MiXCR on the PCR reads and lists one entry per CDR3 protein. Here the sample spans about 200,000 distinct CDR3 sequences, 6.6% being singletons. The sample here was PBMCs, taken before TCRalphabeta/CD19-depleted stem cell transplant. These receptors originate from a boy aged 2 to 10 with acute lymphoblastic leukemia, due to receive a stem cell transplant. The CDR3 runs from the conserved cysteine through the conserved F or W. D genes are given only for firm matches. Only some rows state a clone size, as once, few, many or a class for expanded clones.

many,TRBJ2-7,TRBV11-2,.,TGTGCCAGCAGGGTTTCGGGGCGGGGAACCTACGAGCAGTACTTC,CASRVSGRGTYEQYF
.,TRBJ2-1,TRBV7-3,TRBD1,TGTGCCAGCAGCACCGGACAGGGGGCCCACAATGAGCAGTTCTTC,CASSTGQGAHNEQFF
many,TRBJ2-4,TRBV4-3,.,TGCGCCAGCAGCCAGAGCCAGGGGGGAGATAGCATTCAGTACTTC,CASSQSQGGDSIQYF
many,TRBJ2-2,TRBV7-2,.,TGTGCCAGCAGCTTAGAATTGTCCATGGGGGAGCTGTTTTTT,CASSLELSMGELFF
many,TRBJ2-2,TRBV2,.,TGTGCCAGCAGTGAATCGGGGAACACCGGGGAGCTGTTTTTT,CASSESGNTGELFF
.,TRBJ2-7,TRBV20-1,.,TGCAGTGCCACACAGGGTTACGAGCAGTACTTC,CSATQGYEQYF
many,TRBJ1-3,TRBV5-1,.,TGCGCCAGCAGCTTGGAGATGCCGTCTGGAAACACCATATATTTT,CASSLEMPSGNTIYF
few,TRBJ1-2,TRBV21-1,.,TGTGCCAGCAGCAGGCGGCAGGCGCCCTATGGCTACACCTTC,CASSRRQAPYGYTF
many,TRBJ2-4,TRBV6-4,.,TGTGCCAGCAGTGACTCGGTCCGAAAAAACATTCAGTACTTC,CASSDSVRKNIQYF
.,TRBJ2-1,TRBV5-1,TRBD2,TGCGCCAGCAACTTTTTTCCTAGCGGTTACAATGAGCAGTTCTTC,CASNFFPSGYNEQFF
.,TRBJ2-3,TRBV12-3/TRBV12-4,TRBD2,TGTGCCAGCAGACCAGAGGGGACTAGCGGGCGCACAGATACGCAGTATTTT,CASRPEGTSGRTDTQYF